These 27 T cell receptor beta chains were sequenced from one sample in a study of T cells after yellow fever vaccination. One entry per CDR3 protein results from TCRdb running MiXCR on the 5' RACE reads. The sample yields hundreds of thousands of distinct CDR3 sequences, roughly an eighth seen once. Sequenced here: PBMCs, sampled on the day of the yellow fever booster vaccination. Receptors were obtained from a man in his thirties or forties who received the YFV17D yellow fever vaccine.

This clonotype has just a few counts. CDR3: CASSWGDGRNMNTEAFF. DNA of the CDR3: TGTGCCAGCAGTTGGGGTGATGGCAGAAACATGAACACTGAAGCTTTCTTT. V gene TRBV27 combines with J gene TRBJ1-1; D not certain. The CDR3 length is 17 residues. The ends were cut back, 4 bases at V and 0 bases at J, with 18 bases in the middle. CDR1 is MNHEY and CDR2 is SMNVEV in the germline V gene (reference sequence).

This chain connects TRBV30 to TRBJ2-1; 11 bases are shared with TRBD2. V trimming: 4 bases; J trimming: 8 bases; junction bases outside the gene matches: 7. CDR3 length: 14 residues. CDR1 and CDR2 (germline): GTSNPN, SVGIG (reference sequence). DNA for the CDR3: TGTGCCTGGATCCGGCTAGCGGGAGGACATGAGCAGTTCTTC. Encoded protein: CAWIRLAGGHEQFF.

This clonotype has more than one count but fewer than ten. This chain links TRBV9 with TRBJ2-2; D may be TRBD2 (5 bases). CDR3 length: 12 amino acids. Germline values: CDR1 SGDLS, CDR2 YYNGEE. With 4 bases removed from V and 7 bases from J, the gap between germline ends came to 8 bases. The CDR3 DNA reads as TGTGCCAGCAGCACTCGGGGCGGGGAGCTGTTTTTT. Translated, it gives CASSTRGGELFF.

The chain carries TRBV10-3 and TRBJ2-1; D gene unclear. Trimming took 7 bases from V and 4 from J, leaving 11 bases between them. The CDR3 covers 13 residues. The germline gives CDR1 ENHRY, CDR2 SYGVKD. CDR3 sequence: CAITSHGYNEQFF. The DNA of the CDR3 is TGTGCCATCACCAGCCATGGATACAATGAGCAGTTCTTC.

A few counts support this clonotype. The chain employs TRBV15 and TRBJ2-5, with TRBD2 identical over 12 bases. The germline gives CDR1 LNHNV, CDR2 YYDKDF (reference sequence). V trimming: 5 bases; J trimming: 5 bases; junction bases outside the gene matches: 6. The CDR3 spans 15 residues. The CDR3 nucleotides are TGTGCCACCAGCCCGACTAGCGGGAGTCGGGAGACCCAGTACTTC. It encodes CATSPTSGSRETQYF.

At least ten counts were recorded for this clonotype. CDR3 in amino acids: CASSLTGTPYEQYF. The CDR3 DNA follows: TGTGCCAGCAGTCTCACCGGGACACCCTACGAGCAGTACTTC. The V call is TRBV28, the J call TRBJ2-7, with D perhaps matching TRBD1 (6 bases). Trimming pared 5 bases from V and 2 bases from J, leaving 13 bases between. The CDR3 consists of 14 residues. Germline assignment: CDR1 MDHEN and CDR2 SYDVKM.

CDR3 in amino acids: CASSSDNTEAFF. CDR3 bases: TGTGCCAGCTCTTCAGATAACACTGAAGCTTTCTTT. This chain links TRBV5-6 with TRBJ1-1; D unclear. This CDR3 contains 12 residues. V lost 7 bases, J lost 2 bases, and 9 bases lay in between. Germline V lookup: CDR1 SGHDT, CDR2 YYEEEE.

This chain's CDR3 is CASSYSGTGSETQYF. DNA for the CDR3: TGTGCCAGCAGTTACTCCGGGACAGGGTCAGAGACCCAGTACTTC. This chain uses TRBV6-5 with TRBJ2-5, with 9 positions matching TRBD1. There are 15 residues in the CDR3. V lost 0 bases to trimming and J lost 4 bases; unmatched junction nucleotides: 3. CDR1 and CDR2 (germline): MNHEY, SVGAGI.

This clonotype was observed a handful of times. This rearrangement joins TRBV28 to TRBJ2-7, with 10 bases identical to TRBD2. Germline V gene sequence: CDR1 MDHEN, CDR2 SYDVKM. The CDR3 runs 15 residues. With V trimmed by 7 bases and J by 4 bases, 10 bases remained unmatched. The CDR3 protein is CASISVGTSAYEQYF. The CDR3 nucleotides are TGTGCCAGCATATCTGTCGGGACTAGCGCTTACGAGCAGTACTTC.

This clonotype was found a few times. The genes are TRBV12-3 or TRBV12-4 and TRBJ2-7, with D maybe TRBD2 (6 bases). Trimming shortened V by 5 bases and J by 2 bases, and 13 bases separated the two germline ends. This CDR3 has 14 amino acids. The DNA of the CDR3 is TGTGCCAGCAGTCGGCAGCGACTAGCCTACGAGCAGTACTTC. Translation gives CASSRQRLAYEQYF.

This chain joins TRBV20-1 and TRBJ2-7, with D unclear. V was pared by 3 bases and J by 5 bases, with 14 bases between. The CDR3 contains 13 residues. The V gene's germline CDR1 is DFQATT and CDR2 SNEGSKA (reference sequence). CDR3 sequence: CSARSGLVNEQYF. CDR3 DNA: TGCAGTGCTAGGTCCGGGCTTGTCAACGAGCAGTACTTC.

V usage is TRBV7-8 and J usage is TRBJ2-4; D is perhaps TRBD2 (5 bases). The V gene's germline CDR1 is SGHVS and CDR2 FQNEAQ. The CDR3 consists of 11 residues. The V end lost 5 bases, the J end lost 10 bases, and 9 bases lay between the germline ends. The CDR3 is CASSQDWIQYF. DNA of the CDR3: TGTGCCAGCAGCCAGGACTGGATTCAGTACTTC.

This chain uses TRBV7-2 with TRBJ1-1; D is undetermined. The CDR3 contains 14 residues. Germline loops: CDR1 SGHTA, CDR2 FQGNSA. With 4 bases removed from V and 5 bases from J, the gap between germline ends came to 14 bases. The CDR3 loop is CASSSLQGYTEAFF. The CDR3 DNA sequence: TGTGCCAGCAGCTCCCTACAAGGTTATACTGAAGCTTTCTTT.

The chain recombines TRBV7-2 with TRBJ2-7, with D hard to call. In germline, CDR1 is SGHTA, CDR2 FQGNSA. The CDR3 has 15 amino acids. Deletions cut 2 bases from V and 6 bases from J, with 17 bases between. The CDR3 is CASSLSRRYPSEQYF. The CDR3 coding sequence is TGTGCCAGCAGCTTATCGCGCCGGTACCCCTCCGAGCAGTACTTC.

This clonotype was counted between two and nine times. The chain couples TRBV20-1 to TRBJ1-5; D may be TRBD1 (6 bases). Trimming took off 3 bases at V and 6 bases at J, with 12 bases between the two ends. CDR3 length: 13 amino acids. The germline CDR1 and CDR2 sequences are DFQATT and SNEGSKA (reference sequence). CDR3 amino acids: CSASSGGSQPQHF. The CDR3, as DNA: TGCAGTGCTAGTAGCGGGGGCTCTCAGCCCCAGCATTTT.

The J gene is TRBJ2-7, the V gene TRBV6-6; TRBD1 or TRBD2 may be the D gene (5 bases each). Germline CDR1 MNHNY, CDR2 SVGAGI (reference sequence). This CDR3 has 13 amino acids. Trimming shortened V by 8 bases and J by 7 bases, and 18 bases separated the two germline ends. CDR3 protein: CASLGTQALEQYF. Written as DNA, the CDR3 is TGTGCCAGCTTAGGGACCCAAGCCTTGGAGCAGTACTTC.

V usage is TRBV5-1 and J usage is TRBJ2-3, with D tentatively TRBD2 (7 bases). CDR3 length: 13 residues. Germline-derived CDR1 and CDR2 are SGHRS and YFSETQ. Trimming stripped 6 bases from V and 4 bases from J, with 12 bases between. CDR3: CASMEGGADTQYF. In DNA form, the CDR3 reads TGCGCCAGCATGGAAGGGGGGGCAGATACGCAGTATTTT.

The rearrangement joins TRBV2 to TRBJ1-1; 8 bases map to TRBD1. V lost 4 bases to trimming and J lost 0 bases; unmatched junction nucleotides: 4. The CDR3 loop spans 15 amino acids. CDR1 and CDR2 (germline): SNHLY, FYNNEI. The CDR3, as DNA: TGTGCCAGCAGTGGCAGGACAGGGATGAACACTGAAGCTTTCTTT. It encodes CASSGRTGMNTEAFF.

The chain couples TRBV2 to TRBJ2-7; possible D gene TRBD1, 6 bases. The CDR3 consists of 14 residues. Germline CDR1 SNHLY, CDR2 FYNNEI. V was trimmed by 7 bases and J by 3 bases, leaving 16 bases between them. The CDR3: CASTPRQAFYEQYF. The CDR3 nucleotides are TGTGCCAGCACTCCTAGACAGGCCTTCTACGAGCAGTACTTC.

This clonotype was found a few times. The chain combines TRBV6-1 with TRBJ2-2; unclear D gene. CDR1 MNHNS and CDR2 SASEGT come from the germline V gene. This CDR3 is 14 amino acids long. With 5 bases removed from V and 12 bases from J, the gap between germline ends came to 19 bases. CDR3 in amino acids: CASSPRLGQRKLFF. For the CDR3, the DNA is TGTGCCAGCAGTCCGCGCCTCGGTCAAAGGAAGCTGTTTTTT.

This clonotype was seen repeatedly, ten times or more. V and J are TRBV5-1 and TRBJ2-7; D is ambiguous. The germline V and J ends were trimmed by 7 bases and 0 bases, with 17 bases remaining between them. Germline loops: CDR1 SGHRS, CDR2 YFSETQ. This CDR3 has 15 amino acids. CDR3 in amino acids: CASRVLDPNSYEQYF. The CDR3 bases are TGCGCCAGCCGGGTCTTGGATCCTAACTCCTACGAGCAGTACTTC.

On this clonotype itself: Germline and junction disagree at one end, which may indicate a read error. The chain couples TRBV9 to TRBJ2-2; 9 bases are shared with TRBD2. CDR3 length: 15 residues. In germline, CDR1 is SGDLS, CDR2 YYNGEE. CDR3 region: CASSIAGVSTGELVF. Written as DNA, the CDR3 is TGTGCCAGCAGCATAGCGGGAGTGTCGACCGGGGAGCTGGTTTTT.

This clonotype was seen more than once but under ten times. This chain joins TRBV9 and TRBJ2-3; D is unclear. Germline values: CDR1 SGDLS, CDR2 YYNGEE. V was shortened by 3 bases and J by 0 bases, with 17 bases between the two germline ends. The CDR3 contains 17 residues. DNA for the CDR3: TGTGCCAGCAGCGAGAGGTTTATGTCCGGCAGCACAGATACGCAGTATTTT. Protein sequence: CASSERFMSGSTDTQYF.

This clonotype was seen a handful of times. V usage is TRBV20-1 and J usage is TRBJ2-7, with D tentatively TRBD2 (6 bases). V lost 4 bases and J lost 9, with 19 bases in between. Germline CDR1 and CDR2: DFQATT and SNEGSKA (reference sequence). CDR3 size: 13 residues. In nucleotides, the CDR3 is TGCAGTGCTAAGCGGGCAGGTTCTACGAGGCAGTACTTC. Translating it yields CSAKRAGSTRQYF.

The chain has TRBV12-3 or TRBV12-4 and TRBJ2-3; weak D call: TRBD1 (5 bases). The CDR3 totals 12 residues. Trimming stripped 8 bases from V and 3 bases from J, with 9 bases between. The chain's CDR3 is CASVQGTDTQYF. In DNA, the CDR3 is TGTGCCAGCGTCCAGGGAACAGATACGCAGTATTTT.

The chain links TRBV5-5 to TRBJ2-2, with 12 bases fitting TRBD1. V was clipped by 3 bases and J by 2 bases; unmatched bases: 8. The CDR3 sequence is 18 residues long. Germline V gene data show CDR1 as SGHKS and CDR2 as YYEKEE (reference sequence). The CDR3 region is CASSWLPGQGANTGELFF. The CDR3 nucleotides read TGTGCCAGCAGCTGGCTACCGGGACAGGGGGCCAACACCGGGGAGCTGTTTTTT. Full variable domain (outside the CDR3, taken from reference TRBV5-5 and TRBJ2-2): DAGVTQSPTHLIKTRGQQVTLRCSPISGHKSVSWYQQVLGQGPQFIFQYYEKEERGRGNFPDRFSARQFPNYSSELNVNALLLGDSALYLCASSWLPGQGANTGELFFGEGSRLTVL.

This clonotype came up a few times. The V call is TRBV5-5, the J call TRBJ1-3; weak D call: TRBD1 (5 bases). Germline V lookup: CDR1 SGHKS, CDR2 YYEKEE (reference sequence). Trimming shortened V by 2 bases and J by 0 bases, and 9 bases separated the two germline ends. The CDR3 consists of 15 residues. This CDR3 is CASSLGARSGNTIYF. CDR3 DNA: TGTGCCAGCAGCTTAGGGGCCCGCTCTGGAAACACCATATATTTT.